This T cell receptor (beta chain) stems from a study of radiation and T cells in renal cell carcinoma. The repertoire was sequenced with immunoSEQ multiplex PCR; TCRdb's copy has only in-frame clones and lacks some. Of 100,000 to 150,000 clones in the sample, about 88% were seen once. To note about this clone: What it recognizes is unknown.

Study outcomes and limitations: Pretreatment tumor biopsies were lacking, so baseline clonotypes are unknown.

V dropped 8 bases and J dropped 5 bases, with 6 bases sitting between them. The CDR3 runs to 11 residues. CDR1 is MDHEN, CDR2 SYDVKM, per germline. Noted time point: blood 2 weeks post-SBRT. The treatment denotes: 15 Gy SBRT to primary tumor, nephrectomy 4 weeks later. This clonotype originated in a woman aged 70-85 years with renal cell carcinoma. This chain links TRBV28 with TRBJ2-2; no reliable D call. The input for sequencing was blood, taken from a patient whose treatment included radiotherapy and nephrectomy. CDR3 in DNA: TGTGCCAGCTCTTTAACCGGGGAGCTGTTTTTT. Residues: CASSLTGELFF.